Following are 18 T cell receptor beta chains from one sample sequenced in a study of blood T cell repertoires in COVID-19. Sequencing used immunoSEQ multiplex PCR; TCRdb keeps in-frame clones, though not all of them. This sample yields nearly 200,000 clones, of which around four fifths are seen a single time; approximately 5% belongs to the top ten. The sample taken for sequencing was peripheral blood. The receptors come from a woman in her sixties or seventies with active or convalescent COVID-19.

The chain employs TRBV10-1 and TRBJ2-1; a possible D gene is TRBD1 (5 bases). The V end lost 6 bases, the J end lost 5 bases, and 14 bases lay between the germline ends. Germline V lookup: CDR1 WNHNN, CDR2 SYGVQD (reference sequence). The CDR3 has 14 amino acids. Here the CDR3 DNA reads TGCGCCAGCAGCTATTCTAGGGGCAACAATGAGCAGTTCTTC. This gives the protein CASSYSRGNNEQFF.

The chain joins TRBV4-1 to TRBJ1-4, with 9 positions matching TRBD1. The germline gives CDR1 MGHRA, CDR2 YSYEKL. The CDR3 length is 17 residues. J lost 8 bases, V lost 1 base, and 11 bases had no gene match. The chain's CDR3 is CASSQVTPTGGVEKLFF. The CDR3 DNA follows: TGCGCCAGCAGCCAAGTGACCCCGACAGGGGGGGTCGAAAAACTGTTTTTT.

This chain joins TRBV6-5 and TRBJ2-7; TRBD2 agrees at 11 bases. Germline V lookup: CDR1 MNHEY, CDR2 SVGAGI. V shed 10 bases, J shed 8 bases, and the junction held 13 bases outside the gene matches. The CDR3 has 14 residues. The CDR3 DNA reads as TGTGCCACTAGCGCCGGGACTAGCGGTTTTAAGCAGTACTTC. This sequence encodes CATSAGTSGFKQYF.

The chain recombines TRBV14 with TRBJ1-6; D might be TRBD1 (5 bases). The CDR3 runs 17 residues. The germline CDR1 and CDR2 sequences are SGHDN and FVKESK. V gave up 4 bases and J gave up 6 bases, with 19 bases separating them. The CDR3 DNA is TGTGCCAGCAGCCGACTCGATTGGGGGGGACTTAATTCACCCCTCCACTTT. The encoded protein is CASSRLDWGGLNSPLHF. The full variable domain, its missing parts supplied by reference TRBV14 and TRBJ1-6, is EAGVTQFPSHSVIEKGQTVTLRCDPISGHDNLYWYRRVMGKEIKFLLHFVKESKQDESGMPNNRFLAERTGGTYSTLKVQPAELEDSGVYFCASSRLDWGGLNSPLHFGNGTRLTVT.

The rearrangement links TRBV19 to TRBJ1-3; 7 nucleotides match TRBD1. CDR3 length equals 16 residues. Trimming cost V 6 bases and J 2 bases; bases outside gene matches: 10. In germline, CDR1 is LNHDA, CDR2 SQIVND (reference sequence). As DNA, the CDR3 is TGTGCCAGTAGAACTACAGGGGTTTCGACTGGAAACACCATATATTTT. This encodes CASRTTGVSTGNTIYF.

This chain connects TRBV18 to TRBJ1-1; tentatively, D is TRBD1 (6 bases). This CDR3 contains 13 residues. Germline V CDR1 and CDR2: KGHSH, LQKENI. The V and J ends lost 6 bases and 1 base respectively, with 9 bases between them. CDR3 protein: CASSRQENTEAFF. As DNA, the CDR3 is TGTGCCAGCTCCCGACAGGAGAACACTGAAGCTTTCTTT.

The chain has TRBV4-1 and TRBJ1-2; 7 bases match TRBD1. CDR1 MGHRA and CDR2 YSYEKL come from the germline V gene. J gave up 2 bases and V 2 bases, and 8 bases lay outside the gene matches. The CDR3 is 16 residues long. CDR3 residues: CASSQNLAGGNYGYTF. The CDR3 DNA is TGCGCCAGCAGCCAAAATCTTGCAGGGGGGAACTATGGCTACACCTTC.

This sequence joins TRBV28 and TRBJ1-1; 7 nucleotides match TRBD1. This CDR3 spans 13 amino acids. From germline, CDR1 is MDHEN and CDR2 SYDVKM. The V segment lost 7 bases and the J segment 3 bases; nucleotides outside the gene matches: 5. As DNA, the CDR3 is TGTGCCAGCAACCCCACAGGGGACACTGAAGCTTTCTTT. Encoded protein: CASNPTGDTEAFF.

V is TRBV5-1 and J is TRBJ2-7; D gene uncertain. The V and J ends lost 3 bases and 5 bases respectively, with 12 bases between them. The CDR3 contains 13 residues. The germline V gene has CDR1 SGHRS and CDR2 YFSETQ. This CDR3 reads CASSSHARDEQYF. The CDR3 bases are TGCGCCAGCAGCTCCCATGCTCGCGACGAGCAGTACTTC. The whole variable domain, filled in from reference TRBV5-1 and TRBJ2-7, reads KAGVTQTPRYLIKTRGQQVTLSCSPISGHRSVSWYQQTPGQGLQFLFEYFSETQRNKGNFPGRFSGRQFSNSRSEMNVSTLELGDSALYLCASSSHARDEQYFGPGTRLTVT.

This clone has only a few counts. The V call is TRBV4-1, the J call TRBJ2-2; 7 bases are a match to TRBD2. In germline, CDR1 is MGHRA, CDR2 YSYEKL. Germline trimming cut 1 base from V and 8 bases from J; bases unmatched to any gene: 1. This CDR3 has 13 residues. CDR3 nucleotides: TGCGCCAGCAGCCAAGGGGAGGGGGGGGAGCTGTTTTTT. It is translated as CASSQGEGGELFF.

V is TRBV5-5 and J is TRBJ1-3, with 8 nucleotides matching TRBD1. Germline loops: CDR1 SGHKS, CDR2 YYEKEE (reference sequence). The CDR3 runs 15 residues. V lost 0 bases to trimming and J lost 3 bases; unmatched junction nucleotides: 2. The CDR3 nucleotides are TGTGCCAGCAGCTTGGGTGGGACAGGTGGAAACACCATATATTTT. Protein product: CASSLGGTGGNTIYF.

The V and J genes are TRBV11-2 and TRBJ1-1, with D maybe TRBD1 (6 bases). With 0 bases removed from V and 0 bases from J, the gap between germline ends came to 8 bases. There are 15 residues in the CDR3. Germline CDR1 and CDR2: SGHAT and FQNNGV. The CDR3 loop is CASSLDGQMNTEAFF. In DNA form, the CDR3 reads TGTGCCAGCAGCTTAGATGGACAGATGAACACTGAAGCTTTCTTT.

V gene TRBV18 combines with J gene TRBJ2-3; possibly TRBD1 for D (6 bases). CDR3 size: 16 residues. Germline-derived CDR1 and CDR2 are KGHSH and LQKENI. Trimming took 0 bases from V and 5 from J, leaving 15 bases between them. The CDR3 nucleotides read TGTGCCAGCTCACCACCGGTACAGGGTGACGGAGATACGCAGTATTTT. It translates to CASSPPVQGDGDTQYF.

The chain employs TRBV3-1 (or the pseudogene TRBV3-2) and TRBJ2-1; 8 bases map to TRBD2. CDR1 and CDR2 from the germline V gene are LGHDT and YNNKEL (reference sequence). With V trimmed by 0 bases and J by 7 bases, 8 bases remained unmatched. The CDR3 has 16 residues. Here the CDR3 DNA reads TGTGCCAGCAGCCAAGATTTGGGACTAGTGATGAATGAGCAGTTCTTC. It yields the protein CASSQDLGLVMNEQFF.

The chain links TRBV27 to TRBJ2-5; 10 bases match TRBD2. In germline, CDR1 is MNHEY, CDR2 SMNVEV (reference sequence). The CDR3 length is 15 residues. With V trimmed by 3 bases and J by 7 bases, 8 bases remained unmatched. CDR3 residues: CASSLTGTSAATQYF. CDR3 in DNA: TGTGCCAGCAGTTTGACCGGGACTAGCGCGGCGACCCAGTACTTC.

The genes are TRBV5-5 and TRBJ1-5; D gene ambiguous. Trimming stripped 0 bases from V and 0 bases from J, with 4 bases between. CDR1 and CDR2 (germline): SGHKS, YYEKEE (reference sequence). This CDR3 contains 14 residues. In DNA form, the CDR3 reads TGTGCCAGCAGCTTGGGTTATAGCAATCAGCCCCAGCATTTT. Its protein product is CASSLGYSNQPQHF.

CDR3: CASSLRLAASQETQYF. The CDR3 DNA reads as TGTGCCAGCAGCTTGAGACTAGCGGCATCACAAGAGACCCAGTACTTC. The gene calls are TRBV5-6 and TRBJ2-5; 9 positions match TRBD2. The V gene's germline CDR1 is SGHDT and CDR2 YYEEEE. With 1 base clipped from V and 2 bases from J, the junction kept 6 bases outside the gene matches. This CDR3 is built from 16 residues.

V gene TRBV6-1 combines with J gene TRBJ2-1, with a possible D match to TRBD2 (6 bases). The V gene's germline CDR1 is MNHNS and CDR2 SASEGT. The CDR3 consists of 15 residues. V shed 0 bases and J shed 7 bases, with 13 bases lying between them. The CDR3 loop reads CASSEATGVPNEQFF. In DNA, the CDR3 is TGTGCCAGCAGTGAAGCGACGGGAGTGCCTAATGAGCAGTTCTTC.